A selection of T cell receptor beta chains follows, all from one sample in a study of T cells in Graves' hyperthyroidism and ophthalmopathy. TCRdb re-called the multiplex PCR reads through MiXCR, storing one row per CDR3 protein. Of 200,000 or so distinct CDR3 sequences listed, around 16% are singletons. Input material: blood. These receptors were taken from a woman between 45 and 65 years old with Graves' hyperthyroidism. The CDR3 runs from the conserved cysteine through the conserved F or W. Size tells how often a clone was seen (once, few, many) or the class of an expanded clone, and some rows leave it out.

len	j_gene	abundance	v_gene	CDR3aa
15	TRBJ2-1	many	TRBV5-1	CASAPTGGTYNEQFF
15	TRBJ2-1	many	TRBV27	CASSLSSGRSVEQFF
17	TRBJ2-2	.	TRBV18	CASSPSDRGGNTGELFF
15	TRBJ2-1	few	TRBV2	CASRERPFPGDEQFF
19	TRBJ2-3	few	TRBV6-1	CASKYRPGTSGSLSDTQYF
17	TRBJ1-2	.	TRBV5-1	CASSLAAGADSYYGYTF
14	TRBJ1-1	.	TRBV5-6	CASSYPQGNTEAFF
14	TRBJ1-2	.	TRBV14	CASSQVDRSYGYTF
16	TRBJ1-3	many	TRBV29-1	CSVEGWDRVPGNTIYF
15	TRBJ2-7	many	TRBV2	CASSERAGGLYEQYF
18	TRBJ2-6	few	TRBV3-1	CASSLLGTGLSGANVLTF
15	TRBJ1-5	.	TRBV7-3	CASSSATGDNQPQHF
16	TRBJ2-5	.	TRBV6-2/TRBV6-3	CASSYASGFVVETQYF
16	TRBJ1-1	many	TRBV12-3/TRBV12-4	CASSRDAGGRGTEAFF
14	TRBJ1-4	.	TRBV20-1	CSANRQGVIEKLFF
15	TRBJ2-2	few	TRBV5-1	CASSWDFANTGELFF
16	TRBJ2-2	few	TRBV18	CASSREWDWIAGELFF
18	TRBJ1-4	few	TRBV7-2	CASSFRGFRGHGSEKLFF
14	TRBJ1-5	many	TRBV12-3/TRBV12-4	CASSLAHGNQPQHF
12	TRBJ1-1	once	TRBV7-2	CASRSGQGRTFF
19	TRBJ2-2	.	TRBV19	CASSIRTSGRVTNTGELFF
12	TRBJ2-7	once	TRBV2	CASTHEDYEQYF
14	TRBJ1-1	many	TRBV3-1	CASIPNGGSTEAFF
15	TRBJ1-2	.	TRBV24-1	CATSGPDRGDYGYTF
13	TRBJ1-5	.	TRBV19	CASSRTDNQPQHF
14	TRBJ2-4	many	TRBV30	CAWSPSERRDIQYF
14	TRBJ1-1	.	TRBV7-2	CASSLDVRLTEAFF
13	TRBJ2-2	many	TRBV30	CAWSWSNTGELFF
13	TRBJ1-2	many	TRBV29-1	CSVGEGGGYGYTF
16	TRBJ1-5	.	TRBV12-3/TRBV12-4	CASSSGQGVSNQPQHF
16	TRBJ2-3	.	TRBV6-6	CASSYLAGENTDTQYF
16	TRBJ2-7	.	TRBV7-9	CASSGERTLTSYEQYF
13	TRBJ1-1	.	TRBV20-1	CSARASSNTEAFF
13	TRBJ2-1	many	TRBV28	CASSLVRDNEQFF
13	TRBJ1-6	many	TRBV20-1	CSASYRDGSPLHF
14	TRBJ1-1	many	TRBV12-3/TRBV12-4	CASRGQRVNTEAFF
14	TRBJ2-5	.	TRBV14	CASSYRTAQETQYF
17	TRBJ2-1	many	TRBV2	CASSDPGGTSLYNEQFF
14	TRBJ1-4	.	TRBV18	CASSPQDANEKLFF
14	TRBJ2-1	few	TRBV18	CASSPQSGLAEQFF
17	TRBJ2-2	many	TRBV20-1	CSARDYIRGQGTGELFF
16	TRBJ2-1	many	TRBV10-3	CAISEKGLAQTNEQFF
14	TRBJ2-5	few	TRBV29-1	CSVDSAPIGETQYF
15	TRBJ1-3	many	TRBV6-2/TRBV6-3	CASSYVGTERNTIYF
17	TRBJ1-2	many	TRBV28	CASSLSRRETAYYGYTF
15	TRBJ2-5	many	TRBV9	CASSPEGLRQETQYF
14	TRBJ2-1	once	TRBV20-1	CSARASSSYNEQFF
15	TRBJ2-3	many	TRBV5-6	CASSSTGGGRDTQYF
16	TRBJ2-7	.	TRBV2	CASSDHQGDQFYEQYF
15	TRBJ2-1	many	TRBV12-3/TRBV12-4	CASTPGLGYGNEQFF
14	TRBJ2-3	few	TRBV19	CASSIGQGPDTQYF
14	TRBJ1-2	many	TRBV15	CATSRETGVYGYTF